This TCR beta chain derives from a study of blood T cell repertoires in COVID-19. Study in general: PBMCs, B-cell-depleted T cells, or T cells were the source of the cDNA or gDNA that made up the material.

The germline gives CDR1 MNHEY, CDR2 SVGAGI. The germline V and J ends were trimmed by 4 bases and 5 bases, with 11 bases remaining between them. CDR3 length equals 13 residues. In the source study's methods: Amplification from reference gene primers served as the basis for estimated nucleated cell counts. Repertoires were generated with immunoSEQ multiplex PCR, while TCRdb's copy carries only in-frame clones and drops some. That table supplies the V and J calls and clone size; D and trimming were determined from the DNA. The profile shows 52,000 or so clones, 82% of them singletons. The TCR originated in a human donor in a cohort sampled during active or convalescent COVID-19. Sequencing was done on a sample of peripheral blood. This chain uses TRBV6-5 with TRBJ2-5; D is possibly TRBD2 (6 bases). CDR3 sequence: CASSLVGRETQYF. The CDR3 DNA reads TGTGCCAGCAGTTTGGTAGGGAGGGAGACCCAGTACTTC.